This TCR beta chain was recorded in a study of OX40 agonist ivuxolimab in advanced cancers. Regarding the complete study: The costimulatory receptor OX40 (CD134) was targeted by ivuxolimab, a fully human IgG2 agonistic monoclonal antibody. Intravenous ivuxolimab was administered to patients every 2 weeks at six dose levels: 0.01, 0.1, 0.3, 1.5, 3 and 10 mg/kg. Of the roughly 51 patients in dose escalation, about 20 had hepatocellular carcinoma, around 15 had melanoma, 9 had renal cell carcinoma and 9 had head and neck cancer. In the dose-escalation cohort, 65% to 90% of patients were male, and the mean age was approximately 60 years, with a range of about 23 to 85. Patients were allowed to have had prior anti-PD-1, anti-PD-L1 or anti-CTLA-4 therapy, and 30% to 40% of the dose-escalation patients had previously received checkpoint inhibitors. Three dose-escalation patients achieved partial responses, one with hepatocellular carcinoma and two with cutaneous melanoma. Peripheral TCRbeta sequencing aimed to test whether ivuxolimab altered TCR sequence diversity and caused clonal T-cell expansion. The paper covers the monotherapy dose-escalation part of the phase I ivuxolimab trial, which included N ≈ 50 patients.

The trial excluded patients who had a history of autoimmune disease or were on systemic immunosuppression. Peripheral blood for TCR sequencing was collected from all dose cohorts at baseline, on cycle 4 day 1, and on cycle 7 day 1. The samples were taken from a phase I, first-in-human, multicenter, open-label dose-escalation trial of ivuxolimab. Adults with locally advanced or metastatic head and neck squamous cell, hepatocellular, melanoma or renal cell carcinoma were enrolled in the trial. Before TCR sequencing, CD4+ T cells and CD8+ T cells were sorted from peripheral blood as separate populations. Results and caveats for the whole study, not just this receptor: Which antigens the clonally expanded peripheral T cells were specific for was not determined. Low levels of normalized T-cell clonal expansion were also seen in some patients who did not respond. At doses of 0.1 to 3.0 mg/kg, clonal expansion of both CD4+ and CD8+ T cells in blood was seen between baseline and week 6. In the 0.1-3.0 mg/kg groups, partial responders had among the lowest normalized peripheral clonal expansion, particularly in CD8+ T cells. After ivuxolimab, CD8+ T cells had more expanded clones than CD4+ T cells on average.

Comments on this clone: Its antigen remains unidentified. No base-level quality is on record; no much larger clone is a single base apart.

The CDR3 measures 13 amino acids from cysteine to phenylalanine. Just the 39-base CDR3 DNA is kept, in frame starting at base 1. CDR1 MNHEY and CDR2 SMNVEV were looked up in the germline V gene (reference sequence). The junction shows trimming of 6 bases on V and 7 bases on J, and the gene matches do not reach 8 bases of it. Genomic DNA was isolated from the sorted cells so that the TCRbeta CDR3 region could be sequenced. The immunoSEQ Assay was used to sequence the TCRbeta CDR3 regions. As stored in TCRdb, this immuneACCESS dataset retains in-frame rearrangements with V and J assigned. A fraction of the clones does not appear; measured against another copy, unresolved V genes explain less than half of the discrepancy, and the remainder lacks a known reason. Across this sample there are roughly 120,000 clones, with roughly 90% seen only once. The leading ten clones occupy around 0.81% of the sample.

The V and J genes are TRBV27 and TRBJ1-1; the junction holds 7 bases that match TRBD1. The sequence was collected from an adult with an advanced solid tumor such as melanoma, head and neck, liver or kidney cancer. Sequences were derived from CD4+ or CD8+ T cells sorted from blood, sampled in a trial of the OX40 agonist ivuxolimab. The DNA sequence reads TGTGCCAGCAGGTGGAATTACAGGGGTGAAGCTTTCTTT. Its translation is CASRWNYRGEAFF.